This TCR beta chain was captured in a study of blood T cell repertoires in COVID-19. Study-level background: Samples came from the United States, Italy and Spain, spanning acute and convalescent COVID-19. T cells, B-cell-depleted T cells, or PBMCs supplied cDNA or gDNA.

Sequencing used immunoSEQ multiplex PCR; TCRdb keeps in-frame clones, though not all of them. The profile shows around 120,000 clones, around four fifths of them singletons. The CDR3 is 13 amino acids. The germline gives CDR1 SGHTA, CDR2 FQGNSA. The germline V and J ends were trimmed by 4 bases and 4 bases, with 10 bases remaining between them. The rearrangement links TRBV7-2 to TRBJ1-1; D might be TRBD1 (6 bases). The specimen sequenced was peripheral blood. The sequence was collected from a man aged 80 or over with active or convalescent COVID-19. CDR3 loop: CASSSRGGTEAFF. DNA for the CDR3: TGTGCCAGCAGCTCAAGGGGGGGCACTGAAGCTTTCTTT.